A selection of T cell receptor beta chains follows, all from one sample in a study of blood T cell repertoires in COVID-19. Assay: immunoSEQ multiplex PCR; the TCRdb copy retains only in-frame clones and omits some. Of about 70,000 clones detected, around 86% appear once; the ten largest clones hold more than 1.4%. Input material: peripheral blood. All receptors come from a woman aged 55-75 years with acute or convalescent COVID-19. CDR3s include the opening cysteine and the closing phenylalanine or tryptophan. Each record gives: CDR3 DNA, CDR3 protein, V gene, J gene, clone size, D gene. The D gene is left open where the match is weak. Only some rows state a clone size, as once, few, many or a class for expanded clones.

TGCGCCAGCAGCATAACTAGCGGGAGATCCTACGAGCAGTACTTC	CASSITSGRSYEQYF	TRBV5-1	TRBJ2-7	.	TRBD2
TGTGCCAGCAGTCTAGCAATAGGCGAGCAGTACTTC	CASSLAIGEQYF	TRBV2	TRBJ2-7	.	.
TGCGCCAGCAGCTTGGGACAGGGTAGAGGGGACACTGAAGCTTTCTTT	CASSLGQGRGDTEAFF	TRBV5-1	TRBJ1-1	.	TRBD1
TGTGCCAGCAGTGAAGCCGCGGGGTCACCCCTCCACTTT	CASSEAAGSPLHF	TRBV6-1	TRBJ1-6	once	.
TGTGCCAGCAGCTCGGACAGGGCGGGAGAGACCCAGTACTTC	CASSSDRAGETQYF	TRBV5-5	TRBJ2-5	.	TRBD1
TGTGCCAGCAGCGCCGGGAGCGGGAGACAAGGTGAGCAGTTCTTC	CASSAGSGRQGEQFF	TRBV7-9	TRBJ2-1	.	TRBD2
TGTGCCAGCAGACGACTCTATATAGTGAACACTGAAGCTTTCTTT	CASRRLYIVNTEAFF	TRBV28	TRBJ1-1	.	.
TGTGCCAGCAGGCAACTTAGTGGCTACGAGCAGTACTTC	CASRQLSGYEQYF	TRBV6-5	TRBJ2-7	.	.
TGCGCCAGCAGCCGTCAGGGGGAAGAGACCCAGTACTTC	CASSRQGEETQYF	TRBV4-1	TRBJ2-5	.	TRBD1
TGCGCCAGCAGCCTCTGGACAGGGGGCCTCCTCTACGAGCAGTACTTC	CASSLWTGGLLYEQYF	TRBV5-1	TRBJ2-7	.	TRBD1
TGTGCCAGCAGCTTAGATGGCAGGGGATCGGGCGGCTACACCTTC	CASSLDGRGSGGYTF	TRBV7-9	TRBJ1-2	.	.
TGTGCCAGCAGGGGACAGCGTTTAACCGGGAGTGAAGCTTTCTTT	CASRGQRLTGSEAFF	TRBV6-5	TRBJ1-1	.	TRBD1
TGTGCCAGCAGCTACAGCGGACAGCTCTACACTGAAGCTTTCTTT	CASSYSGQLYTEAFF	TRBV11-2	TRBJ1-1	.	.
TGTGCCAGCAGCGTAGAGGAGGCGGATAGCAATCAGCCCCAGCATTTT	CASSVEEADSNQPQHF	TRBV9	TRBJ1-5	.	.